This TCR beta chain was captured by sequencing in a study of blood T cell repertoires in COVID-19. In the study overall: Acute-phase and convalescent COVID-19 samples originated in the United States, Italy and Spain. The cDNA or gDNA used as material had been derived from T cells, B-cell-depleted T cells, or PBMCs.

Authors' analysis steps: Amplification of reference gene primers was used by the study to estimate nucleated cell counts. The assay was immunoSEQ multiplex PCR, and TCRdb's table has in-frame clones only and misses some. Clone size and V and J calls were adopted from that table, with D and trimming inferred from the DNA. The sample holds about 120,000 clones, 90% seen once. Sample: peripheral blood. The receptor was isolated from a human donor with active COVID-19. The donor label of this sample is uncertain.

The CDR3 sequence is CASSYTGSYGYTF. The CDR3 coding sequence is TGTGCCAGCAGTTACACAGGCAGCTATGGCTACACCTTC. The chain recombines TRBV6-5 with TRBJ1-2; D possibly corresponds to TRBD1 (5 bases). The CDR3 is 13 residues long. With 2 bases removed from V and 4 bases from J, the gap between germline ends came to 8 bases. Germline V lookup: CDR1 MNHEY, CDR2 SVGAGI.